The 4 T cell receptor beta chains below all came from one sample that was sequenced in a study of T cells after yellow fever vaccination. Via MiXCR, TCRdb re-called the 5' RACE reads, giving one row per CDR3 protein. The sample includes a few hundred thousand distinct CDR3 sequences, 3.6% seen only once; the top ten take less than 25%. The input for sequencing was PBMCs, taken on the day of the yellow fever booster vaccination. These receptors came from a man between 18 and 35 years old who received the YFV17D yellow fever vaccine.

The chain joins TRBV4-1 to TRBJ2-2; perhaps TRBD1 as D (6 bases). Germline-derived CDR1 and CDR2 are MGHRA and YSYEKL. V was pared by 5 bases and J by 7 bases, with 14 bases between. The length of the CDR3 is 14 residues. For the CDR3, the DNA is TGCGCCAGCAGCACCAGGACAGAGTTCGGGGAGCTGTTTTTT. Its translation is CASSTRTEFGELFF.

J is TRBJ2-7 and V is TRBV4-2; TRBD1 or TRBD2 may be the D gene (5 bases each). The CDR3 sequence is 15 residues long. V shed 0 bases and J shed 2 bases, with 11 bases lying between them. Per germline, CDR1 LGHNA and CDR2 YNFKEQ. CDR3 sequence reads: CASSQDQGAPYEQYF. The CDR3 region has the DNA TGTGCCAGCAGCCAAGACCAGGGAGCCCCCTACGAGCAGTACTTC.

At least ten counts were recorded for this clonotype. V usage is TRBV5-1 and J usage is TRBJ1-2, with D unresolved. Per the germline V gene, CDR1 is SGHRS and CDR2 is YFSETQ. The CDR3 loop spans 14 amino acids. Trimming took 0 bases from V and 2 from J, leaving 8 bases between them. The DNA of the CDR3 is TGCGCCAGCAGCTTGGAGTCGACCAACTATGGCTACACCTTC. The encoded protein is CASSLESTNYGYTF.

This clonotype was seen many times. The V and J genes are TRBV27 and TRBJ2-4; D unclear. V dropped 4 bases and J dropped 0 bases, with 13 bases sitting between them. The CDR3 sequence is 16 residues long. Germline V gives CDR1 MNHEY, CDR2 SMNVEV (reference sequence). Written as DNA, the CDR3 is TGTGCCAGCAGTTCCCTAATTAAGGTAGCCAAAAACATTCAGTACTTC. Its translation: CASSSLIKVAKNIQYF.